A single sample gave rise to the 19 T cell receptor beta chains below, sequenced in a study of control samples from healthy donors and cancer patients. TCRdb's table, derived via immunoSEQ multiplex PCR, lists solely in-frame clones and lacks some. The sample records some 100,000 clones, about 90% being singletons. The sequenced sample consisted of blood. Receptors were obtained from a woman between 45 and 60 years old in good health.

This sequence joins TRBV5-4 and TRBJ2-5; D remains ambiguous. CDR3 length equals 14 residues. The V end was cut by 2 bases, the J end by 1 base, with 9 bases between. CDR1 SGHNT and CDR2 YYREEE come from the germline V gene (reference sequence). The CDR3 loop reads CASSFGQLQETQYF. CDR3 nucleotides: TGTGCCAGCAGCTTCGGCCAACTCCAAGAGACCCAGTACTTC. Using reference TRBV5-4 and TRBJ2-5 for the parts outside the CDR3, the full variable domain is ETGVTQSPTHLIKTRGQQVTLRCSSQSGHNTVSWYQQALGQGPQFIFQYYREEENGRGNFPPRFSGLQFPNYSSELNVNALELDDSALYLCASSFGQLQETQYFGPGTRLLVL.

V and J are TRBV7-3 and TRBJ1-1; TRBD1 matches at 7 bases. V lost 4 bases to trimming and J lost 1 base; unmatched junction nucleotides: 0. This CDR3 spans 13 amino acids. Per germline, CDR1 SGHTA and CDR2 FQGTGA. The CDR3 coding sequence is TGTGCCAGCAGCTGGACAGGGAACACTGAAGCTTTCTTT. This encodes CASSWTGNTEAFF.

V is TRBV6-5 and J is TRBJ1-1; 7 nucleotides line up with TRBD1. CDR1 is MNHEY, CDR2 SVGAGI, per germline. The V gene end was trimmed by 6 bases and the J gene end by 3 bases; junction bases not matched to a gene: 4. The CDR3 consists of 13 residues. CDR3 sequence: CASRGQIYTEAFF. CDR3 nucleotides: TGTGCCAGCAGGGGACAGATTTACACTGAAGCTTTCTTT.

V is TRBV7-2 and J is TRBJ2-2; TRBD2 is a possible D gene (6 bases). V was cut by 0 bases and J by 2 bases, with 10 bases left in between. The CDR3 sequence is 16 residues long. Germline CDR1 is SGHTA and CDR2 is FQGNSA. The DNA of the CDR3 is TGTGCCAGCAGCTTAGCCCTGCGGGGCAACACCGGGGAGCTGTTTTTT. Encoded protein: CASSLALRGNTGELFF.

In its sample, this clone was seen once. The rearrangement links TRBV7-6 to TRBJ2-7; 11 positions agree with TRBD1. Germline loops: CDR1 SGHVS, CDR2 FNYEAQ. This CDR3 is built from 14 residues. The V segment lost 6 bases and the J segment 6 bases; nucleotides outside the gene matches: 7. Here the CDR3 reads CASSSGTGGGEQYV. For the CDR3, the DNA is TGTGCCAGCAGTTCCGGGACAGGGGGAGGCGAGCAGTACGTC.

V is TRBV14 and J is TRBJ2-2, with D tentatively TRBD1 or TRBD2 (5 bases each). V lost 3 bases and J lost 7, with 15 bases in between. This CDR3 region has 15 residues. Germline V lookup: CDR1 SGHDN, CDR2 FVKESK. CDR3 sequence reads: CASSHGYQGVGELFF. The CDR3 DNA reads TGTGCCAGCAGCCATGGATACCAGGGAGTCGGGGAGCTGTTTTTT.

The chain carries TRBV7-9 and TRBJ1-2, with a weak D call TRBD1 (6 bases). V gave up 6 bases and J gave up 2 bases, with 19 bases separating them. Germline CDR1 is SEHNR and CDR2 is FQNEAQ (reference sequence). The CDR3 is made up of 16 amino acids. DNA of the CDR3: TGTGCCAGCAGTCGCCCCGGGACACTCGGAAACTATGGCTACACCTTC. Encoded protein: CASSRPGTLGNYGYTF. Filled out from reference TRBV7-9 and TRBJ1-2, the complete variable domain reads DTGVSQNPRHKITKRGQNVTFRCDPISEHNRLYWYRQTLGQGPEFLTYFQNEAQLEKSRLLSDRFSAERPKGSFSTLEIQRTEQGDSAMYLCASSRPGTLGNYGYTFGSGTRLTVV.

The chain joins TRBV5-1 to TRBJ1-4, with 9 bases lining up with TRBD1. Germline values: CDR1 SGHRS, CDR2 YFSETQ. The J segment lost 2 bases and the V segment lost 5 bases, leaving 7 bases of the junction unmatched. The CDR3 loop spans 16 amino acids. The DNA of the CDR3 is TGCGCCAGCAGTCCGGGACAGGGCCCGACTAATGAAAAACTGTTTTTT. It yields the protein CASSPGQGPTNEKLFF.

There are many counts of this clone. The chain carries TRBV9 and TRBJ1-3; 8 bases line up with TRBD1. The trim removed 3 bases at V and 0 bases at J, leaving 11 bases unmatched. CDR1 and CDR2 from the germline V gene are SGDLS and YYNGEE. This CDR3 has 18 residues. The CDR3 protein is CASSAYQGAGGSGNTIYF. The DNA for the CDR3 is TGTGCCAGCAGCGCTTATCAGGGGGCAGGCGGCTCTGGAAACACCATATATTTT.

The CDR3: CACPVGYGYTF. CDR3 DNA sequence: TGTGCCTGCCCCGTGGGCTATGGCTACACCTTC. The V and J genes are TRBV30 and TRBJ1-2; D is unresolved. In germline, CDR1 is GTSNPN, CDR2 SVGIG (reference sequence). V dropped 6 bases and J dropped 4 bases, with 9 bases sitting between them. The CDR3 totals 11 residues.

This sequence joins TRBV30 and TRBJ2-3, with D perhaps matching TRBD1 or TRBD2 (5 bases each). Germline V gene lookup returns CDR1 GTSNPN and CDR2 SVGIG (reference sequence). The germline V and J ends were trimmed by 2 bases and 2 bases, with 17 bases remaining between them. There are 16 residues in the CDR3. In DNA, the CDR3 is TGTGCCTGGAGTACCCTCAGGGCGGGCATCACAGATACGCAGTATTTT. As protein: CAWSTLRAGITDTQYF.

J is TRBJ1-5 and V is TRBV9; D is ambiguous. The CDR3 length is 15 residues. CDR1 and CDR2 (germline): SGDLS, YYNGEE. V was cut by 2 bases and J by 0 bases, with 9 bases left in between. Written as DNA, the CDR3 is TGTGCCAGCAGCGTCGAGGGAAATAGCAATCAGCCCCAGCATTTT. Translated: CASSVEGNSNQPQHF.

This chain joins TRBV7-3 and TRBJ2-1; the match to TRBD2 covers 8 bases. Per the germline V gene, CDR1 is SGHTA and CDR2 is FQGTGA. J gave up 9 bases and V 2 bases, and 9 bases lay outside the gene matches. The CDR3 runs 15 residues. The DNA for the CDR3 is TGTGCCAGCAGCTTAGGTAGCGGGGTATGGAGTGAGCAGTTCTTC. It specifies CASSLGSGVWSEQFF.

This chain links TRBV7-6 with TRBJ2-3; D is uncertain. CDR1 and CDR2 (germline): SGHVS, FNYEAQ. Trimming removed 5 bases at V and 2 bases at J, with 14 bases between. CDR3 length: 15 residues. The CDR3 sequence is CASSPQALPTDTQYF. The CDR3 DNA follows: TGTGCCAGCAGCCCCCAGGCTCTCCCCACAGATACGCAGTATTTT.

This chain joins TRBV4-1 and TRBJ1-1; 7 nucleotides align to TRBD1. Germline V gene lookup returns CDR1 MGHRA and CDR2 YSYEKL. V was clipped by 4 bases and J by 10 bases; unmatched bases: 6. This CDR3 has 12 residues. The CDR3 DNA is TGCGCCAGCAGCCTTACAGGGGTGGGAGCTTTCTTT. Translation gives CASSLTGVGAFF.

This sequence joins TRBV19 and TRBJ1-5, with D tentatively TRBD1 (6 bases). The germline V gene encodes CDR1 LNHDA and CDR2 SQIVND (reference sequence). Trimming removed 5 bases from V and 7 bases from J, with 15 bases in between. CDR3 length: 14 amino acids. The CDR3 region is CASSVGQLGQPQHF. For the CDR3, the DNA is TGTGCCAGTAGTGTAGGACAGCTGGGGCAGCCCCAGCATTTT. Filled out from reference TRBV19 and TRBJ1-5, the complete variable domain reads DGGITQSPKYLFRKEGQNVTLSCEQNLNHDAMYWYRQDPGQGLRLIYYSQIVNDFQKGDIAEGYSVSREKKESFPLTVTSAQKNPTAFYLCASSVGQLGQPQHFGDGTRLSIL.

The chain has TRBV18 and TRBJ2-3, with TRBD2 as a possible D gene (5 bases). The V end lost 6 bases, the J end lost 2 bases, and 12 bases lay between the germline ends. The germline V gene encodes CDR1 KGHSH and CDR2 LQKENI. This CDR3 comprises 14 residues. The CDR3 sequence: CASSGRELTDTQYF. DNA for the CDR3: TGTGCCAGCTCTGGTAGGGAGCTCACAGATACGCAGTATTTT. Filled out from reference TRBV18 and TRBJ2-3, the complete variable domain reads NAGVMQNPRHLVRRRGQEARLRCSPMKGHSHVYWYRQLPEEGLKFMVYLQKENIIDESGMPKERFSAEFPKEGPSILRIQQVVRGDSAAYFCASSGRELTDTQYFGPGTRLTVL.

CDR3 sequence: CASSRDYSQQQFF. CDR3 bases: TGTGCCAGCAGCCGGGATTACTCGCAACAACAGTTCTTC. The genes are TRBV6-2 or TRBV6-3 and TRBJ2-1; D possibly corresponds to TRBD2 (5 bases). The CDR3 sequence is 13 residues long. CDR1 is MNHEY and CDR2 is SVGEGT in the germline V gene. Trimming took 6 bases from V and 13 from J, leaving 19 bases between them.

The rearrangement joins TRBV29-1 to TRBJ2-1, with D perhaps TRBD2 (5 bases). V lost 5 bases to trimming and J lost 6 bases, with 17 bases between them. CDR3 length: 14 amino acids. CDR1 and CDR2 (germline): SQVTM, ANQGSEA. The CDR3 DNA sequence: TGCAGCGTTCCTTACCCGGCCGGGGTCAATGAGCAGTTCTTC. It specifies CSVPYPAGVNEQFF.